This record covers a single T cell receptor (beta chain). Its matching antigen is unknown. In each sample, at least 7 million PBMCs were isolated. This CDR3 has 14 amino acids. The data stem from a study of blood T cells in healthy people across ages. Findings and limits, study-wide: Since the PBMCs were unsorted, naive and antigen-experienced cells could not be conclusively compared. Diversity estimates from one million T cells were considered underestimates.

A sample-barcoded 5' primer and a J-beta primer mix were used in a second PCR of about 7 to 12 cycles. In TCRdb, the 5' RACE reads were re-called with MiXCR into one record per CDR3 protein. The sample lists about 1.1 million distinct CDR3 sequences, more than 30% occurring once. The receptor's source is a man in his late teens or twenties in good health. The chain links TRBV12-1 to TRBJ2-5; the DNA was not compared with TRBD1, the D call given in the table. TRBV12-1 is flagged as a pseudogene. The specimen sequenced was blood. The CDR3 is CAGSHRQDALWQYF. The CDR3 DNA reads as TGTGCCGGCAGCCATAGACAGGACGCCCTTTGGCAGTACTTC.